What follows are 8 T cell receptor beta chains derived from one specimen sequenced in a study of T cells expressing NK-cell markers. Reprocessing the 5' RACE reads, TCRdb reports a single entry for every CDR3 protein and omits DNA. The sample holds more than 250,000 distinct CDR3 sequences. The sequencing input was blood T cells: a sorted CD56 or NKG2C T cell subset, CD4+ or CD8+ T cells, or bulk PBMC T cells (not recorded which). The receptor set was obtained from a man between 18 and 29 years old in good health.

The chain has TRBV10-1 and TRBJ1-3; TCRdb picks TRBD1, but there is no DNA to check that call. The germline CDR1 and CDR2 sequences are WNHNN and SYGVQD (reference sequence). The CDR3 contains 14 residues. The CDR3 protein is CASSTGKPGNTIYF.

This chain connects TRBV4-1 to TRBJ1-5; TCRdb indicates TRBD1, and absent DNA this call remains unverified. The V gene's germline CDR1 is MGHRA and CDR2 YSYEKL. This CDR3 has 17 amino acids. Here the CDR3 reads CASSQPGQGGRNQPQHF.

This sequence joins TRBV7-3 and TRBJ2-7; TCRdb returns TRBD1, unconfirmable since there is no DNA. Germline CDR1 is SGHTA and CDR2 is FQGTGA. CDR3 length: 15 residues. The CDR3 loop reads CASSLETDRGYEQYF.

The chain employs TRBV20-1 and TRBJ1-4. The CDR3 contains 15 residues. CDR1 and CDR2 from the germline V gene are DFQATT and SNEGSKA (reference sequence). This CDR3 reads CSAIEVSQRKEKLFF.

The chain employs TRBV28 and TRBJ2-3; TCRdb reports TRBD2, a call that lacks DNA to check it against. Looked up from germline, CDR1 is MDHEN and CDR2 is SYDVKM. There are 15 residues in the CDR3. The CDR3 is CASSLTGLAGSTQYF.

The chain carries TRBV12-3 or TRBV12-4 and TRBJ2-1. This CDR3 contains 14 residues. This CDR3 is CASTFSPGYNEQFF.

This rearrangement joins TRBV27 to TRBJ1-1; no DNA is available, so the TRBD1 call from TCRdb remains unchecked. CDR1 and CDR2 (germline): MNHEY, SMNVEV (reference sequence). The length of the CDR3 is 13 residues. CDR3 sequence reads: CATSVQGDTEAFF.

The chain links TRBV24-1 to TRBJ2-7; TCRdb indicates TRBD1, and absent DNA this call remains unverified. CDR1 and CDR2 from the germline V gene are KGHDR and SFDVKD. The CDR3 is 16 amino acids. CDR3 region: CATSDRGASRHYEQYF.